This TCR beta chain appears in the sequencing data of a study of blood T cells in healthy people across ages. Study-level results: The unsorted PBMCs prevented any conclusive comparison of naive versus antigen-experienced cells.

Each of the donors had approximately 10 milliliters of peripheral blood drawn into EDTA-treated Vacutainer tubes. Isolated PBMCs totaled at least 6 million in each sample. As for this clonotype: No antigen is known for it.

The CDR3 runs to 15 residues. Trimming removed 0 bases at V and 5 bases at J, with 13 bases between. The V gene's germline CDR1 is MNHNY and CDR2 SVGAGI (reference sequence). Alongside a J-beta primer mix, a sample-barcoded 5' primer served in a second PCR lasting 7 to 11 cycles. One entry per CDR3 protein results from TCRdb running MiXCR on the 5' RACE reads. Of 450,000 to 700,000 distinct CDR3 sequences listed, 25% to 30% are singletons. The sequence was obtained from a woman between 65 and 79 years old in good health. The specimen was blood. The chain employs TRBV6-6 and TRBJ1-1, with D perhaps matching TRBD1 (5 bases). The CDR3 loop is CASSYSRAGVTEAFF. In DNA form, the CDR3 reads TGTGCCAGCAGTTACTCGAGAGCGGGGGTAACTGAAGCTTTCTTT.